Listed here are 27 T cell receptor beta chains from one sample, sequenced in a study of blood T cell repertoires in COVID-19 (dated by TCRdb to 2019 to 2021). Library preparation used the immunoSEQ multiplex PCR assay. Not all clones reach the TCRdb copy of this immuneACCESS table, which keeps in-frame sequences only. Checked studies attribute under half of the gap to unresolved V genes and leave the rest unexplained. The sample has around 230,000 clones on record, around 88% of them singletons. The ten largest clones represent about 2.3% of the sample. Sequenced material: PBMCs or T cells enriched from blood (not recorded which). All receptors derive from a woman in her 40s with acute COVID-19.

J is TRBJ1-2 and V is TRBV5-4; D unresolved. V gave up 4 bases and J gave up 10 bases, with 23 bases separating them. CDR1 SGHNT and CDR2 YYREEE come from the germline V gene (reference sequence). The CDR3 covers 15 residues. The CDR3 loop is CASSPETPIHQIYTF. The CDR3 DNA follows: TGTGCCAGCAGCCCAGAGACACCTATCCATCAAATCTACACCTTC.

About this clone: The sample carries other DNA sequences with the same CDR3. The V and J genes are TRBV12-3 or TRBV12-4 and TRBJ2-5, with D unresolved. CDR3 length equals 11 residues. V lost 3 bases to trimming and J lost 5 bases, with 4 bases between them. CDR3 residues: CASSFSETQYF. Written as DNA, the CDR3 is TGTGCCAGCAGTTTTTCGGAGACCCAGTACTTC.

The chain employs TRBV30 and TRBJ2-3, with 10 bases matching TRBD2. From germline, CDR1 is GTSNPN and CDR2 SVGIG (reference sequence). The CDR3 spans 17 residues. The V segment lost 1 base and the J segment 5 bases; nucleotides outside the gene matches: 12. CDR3 residues: CAWSASVIAGGLDTQYF. The CDR3 nucleotides are TGTGCCTGGAGTGCATCGGTAATAGCGGGGGGTTTAGATACGCAGTATTTT.

The rearrangement uses TRBV4-3 and TRBJ1-1; the D is unclear. In germline, CDR1 is LGHNA, CDR2 YSLEER. V lost 3 bases, J lost 5 bases, and 10 bases lay in between. The CDR3 runs 13 residues. CDR3 sequence: CASSQGTGTEAFF. DNA for the CDR3: TGCGCCAGCAGCCAGGGCACGGGGACTGAAGCTTTCTTT.

The gene calls are TRBV4-3 and TRBJ1-2; 8 bases fit TRBD1. The V gene end was trimmed by 0 bases and the J gene end by 4 bases; junction bases not matched to a gene: 7. Germline lookup yields CDR1 LGHNA and CDR2 YSLEER. The CDR3 loop spans 16 amino acids. This CDR3 is CASSQDKDRGIYGYTF. The CDR3 coding sequence is TGCGCCAGCAGCCAAGATAAAGACAGGGGAATCTATGGCTACACCTTC.

This clone occurred a few times. This sequence joins TRBV27 and TRBJ1-2; tentative D call: TRBD1 (6 bases). CDR1 MNHEY and CDR2 SMNVEV come from the germline V gene (reference sequence). Between the trimmed V and J ends, which lost 2 bases and 7 bases, there was a span of 11 bases. This CDR3 comprises 13 residues. CDR3 DNA sequence: TGTGCCAGCAGTTTAGGGGGGGCTAGTGGCTACACCTTC. Its protein is CASSLGGASGYTF.

V and J are TRBV6-6 and TRBJ2-2, with D perhaps TRBD1 (6 bases). The CDR3 is made up of 13 amino acids. V shed 5 bases and J shed 5 bases, with 9 bases lying between them. From germline, CDR1 is MNHNY and CDR2 SVGAGI (reference sequence). For the CDR3, the DNA is TGTGCCAGCAGTGCAAGGGGGACCGGGGAGCTGTTTTTT. Protein product: CASSARGTGELFF.

The chain couples TRBV10-2 to TRBJ1-1, with D possibly TRBD1 on 5 matching bases. V lost 3 bases to trimming and J lost 0 bases, with 11 bases between them. Germline values: CDR1 WSHSY, CDR2 SAAADI. CDR3 length equals 15 residues. The CDR3: CASSDGDRLNTEAFF. DNA for the CDR3: TGCGCCAGCAGTGATGGAGACAGACTGAACACTGAAGCTTTCTTT.

The chain is built from TRBV13 and TRBJ2-3, with 9 bases that match TRBD2. The CDR3 runs to 15 residues. J was trimmed by 6 bases and V by 3 bases; bases with no gene match: 7. Germline V gene data show CDR1 as PRHDT and CDR2 as FYEKMQ (reference sequence). In nucleotides, the CDR3 is TGTGCCAGCAGCTTGGCAGCGGGAGGCCCGGATACGCAGTATTTT. Its protein is CASSLAAGGPDTQYF.

The J gene is TRBJ1-2, the V gene TRBV25-1, with a weak D call TRBD1 (5 bases). Looked up from germline, CDR1 is MGHDK and CDR2 is SYGVNS. The CDR3 extends over 11 amino acids. V lost 6 bases, J lost 7 bases, and 9 bases lay in between. CDR3 nucleotides: TGTGCCAGCAGCGCAGGGTTTGGCTACACCTTC. Protein sequence: CASSAGFGYTF.

The J gene is TRBJ1-5, the V gene TRBV5-1; no definite D call. CDR1 SGHRS and CDR2 YFSETQ come from the germline V gene. V shed 0 bases and J shed 6 bases, with 13 bases lying between them. The CDR3 has 15 amino acids. The CDR3 nucleotides read TGCGCCAGCAGCTTGGAAGGGCTAGCAGGTCAGCCCCAGCATTTT. It yields the protein CASSLEGLAGQPQHF.

This sequence joins TRBV11-2 and TRBJ2-5, with 13 nucleotides matching TRBD2. The germline V gene encodes CDR1 SGHAT and CDR2 FQNNGV. The CDR3 is 19 residues long. With 5 bases clipped from V and 0 bases from J, the junction kept 12 bases outside the gene matches. In DNA, the CDR3 is TGTGCCAGCAGCCTTGGACTAGCGGGGGCCAACGAGTACCAAGAGACCCAGTACTTC. Its protein product is CASSLGLAGANEYQETQYF.

The gene calls are TRBV5-4 and TRBJ2-5; 16 positions agree with TRBD2. The V and J ends lost 4 bases and 2 bases, in that order; junction bases with no gene match: 2. CDR1 is SGHNT, CDR2 YYREEE, per germline (reference sequence). This CDR3 has 16 residues. This CDR3 is CASSEGLAGGQETQYF. The CDR3 DNA sequence: TGTGCCAGCAGCGAGGGACTAGCGGGAGGGCAAGAGACCCAGTACTTC.

The chain carries TRBV21-1 and TRBJ2-1; the table gives TRBD2 as D, unverified against the DNA. TRBV21-1 is noted as a pseudogene. This CDR3 has 13 residues. This chain's CDR3 is CASGLAGDNEQFF. DNA for the CDR3: TGTGCCAGCGGGCTAGCGGGGGACAATGAGCAGTTCTTC.

This clone was detected once. V is TRBV25-1 and J is TRBJ2-7, with 8 bases aligning to TRBD1. CDR1 MGHDK and CDR2 SYGVNS come from the germline V gene. The V and J ends lost 5 bases and 5 bases, in that order; junction bases with no gene match: 11. CDR3 length: 15 amino acids. CDR3 region: CASSSTVTGDHEQYF. The CDR3 DNA follows: TGTGCCAGCAGTTCTACCGTGACAGGGGACCACGAGCAGTACTTC.

CDR3 nucleotides: TGCGCCAGCAGCCAGGCCAACCTCGGGACAGGGGGCGGGGGCTACACCTTC. It yields the protein CASSQANLGTGGGGYTF. The chain recombines TRBV4-1 with TRBJ1-2; 12 nucleotides line up with TRBD1. This CDR3 spans 17 amino acids. Germline V gene lookup returns CDR1 MGHRA and CDR2 YSYEKL. V lost 3 bases to trimming and J lost 8 bases; unmatched junction nucleotides: 13.

The J gene is TRBJ1-1, the V gene TRBV10-3; TRBD1 agrees at 9 bases. There are 15 residues in the CDR3. J gave up 1 base and V 4 bases, and 4 bases lay outside the gene matches. Germline V gives CDR1 ENHRY, CDR2 SYGVKD. The DNA for the CDR3 is TGTGCCATCAGTGTCCGGACAGGGGCGAACACTGAAGCTTTCTTT. This encodes CAISVRTGANTEAFF.

This rearrangement joins TRBV30 to TRBJ1-4, with D perhaps TRBD1 (5 bases). V was clipped by 1 base and J by 10 bases, with 13 bases between them. The CDR3 is 13 residues long. In germline, CDR1 is GTSNPN, CDR2 SVGIG (reference sequence). CDR3 DNA: TGTGCCTGGAGTGGGGAGGGAAGGGGAAAACTGTTTTTT. It codes for CAWSGEGRGKLFF.

The chain carries TRBV4-2 and TRBJ2-4; 15 bases align to TRBD2. CDR3 size: 17 residues. Unmatched junction bases numbered 7, after V lost 0 bases and J lost 10 bases. Germline V CDR1 and CDR2: LGHNA, YNFKEQ. CDR3 DNA sequence: TGTGCCAGCAGCCAAGAAATCGGACTAGCGGGGGGGAAAATTCAGTACTTC. It is translated as CASSQEIGLAGGKIQYF.

The chain recombines TRBV6-2 or TRBV6-3 with TRBJ1-5, with TRBD1 as a possible D gene (6 bases). The germline V gene has CDR1 MNHEY and CDR2 SVGEGT. This CDR3 is 14 amino acids long. Trimming shortened V by 5 bases and J by 3 bases, and 11 bases separated the two germline ends. The CDR3 here is CASSIQGYNQPQHF. CDR3 nucleotides: TGTGCCAGCAGTATACAGGGATACAATCAGCCCCAGCATTTT.

In this sample, this clone turned up once. The chain has TRBV4-1 and TRBJ2-3, with a weak D call TRBD1 (7 bases). CDR1 and CDR2 (germline): MGHRA, YSYEKL. The CDR3 is made up of 14 amino acids. The ends were cut back, 0 bases at V and 9 bases at J, with 13 bases in the middle. CDR3 sequence (DNA): TGCGCCAGCAGCCAAGATCCAGGGGGGCGGACGCAGTATTTT. Translated, it gives CASSQDPGGRTQYF.

J is TRBJ1-3 and V is TRBV5-1; 8 bases fit TRBD1. There are 14 residues in the CDR3. The V segment lost 4 bases and the J segment 3 bases; nucleotides outside the gene matches: 3. CDR1 and CDR2 from the germline V gene are SGHRS and YFSETQ. CDR3 nucleotides: TGCGCCAGCAGCCAGGGGGCATTTGGAAACACCATATATTTT. This codes for CASSQGAFGNTIYF.

The chain recombines TRBV21-1 with TRBJ2-7; the D segment call TRBD2 is taken from the table without a DNA check. TRBV21-1 is a pseudogene. This CDR3 region has 16 residues. In DNA, the CDR3 is TGTGCCAGCAGCAAACCCGGGACTAGAGGTGGGTACGAGCAGTACGTC. It translates to CASSKPGTRGGYEQYV.

The J gene is TRBJ2-1, the V gene TRBV27; TRBD2 aligns across 10 bases. With V trimmed by 7 bases and J by 3 bases, 12 bases remained unmatched. CDR3 length: 17 amino acids. Germline assignment: CDR1 MNHEY and CDR2 SMNVEV (reference sequence). The CDR3 DNA sequence: TGTGCCAGCACTCCTCGCCCTCTAGCGGGGGTCTACAATGAGCAGTTCTTC. It encodes CASTPRPLAGVYNEQFF.

The chain combines TRBV9 with TRBJ1-6, with 11 bases aligning to TRBD1. This CDR3 has 20 residues. J was trimmed by 6 bases and V by 0 bases; bases with no gene match: 14. CDR1 SGDLS and CDR2 YYNGEE come from the germline V gene. CDR3: CASSVVAWGQGVTGNSPLHF. CDR3 coding DNA: TGTGCCAGCAGCGTAGTGGCTTGGGGACAGGGGGTTACAGGTAATTCACCCCTCCACTTT.

The genes are TRBV3-1 (or the pseudogene TRBV3-2) and TRBJ2-5, with D possibly being TRBD1 (6 bases). This CDR3 is 13 amino acids long. Per the germline V gene, CDR1 is LGHDT and CDR2 is YNNKEL (reference sequence). V lost 3 bases and J lost 5, with 10 bases in between. For the CDR3, the DNA is TGTGCCAGCAGCCAGCCCAGGGGTGAGACCCAGTACTTC. This codes for CASSQPRGETQYF.

The genes are TRBV5-1 and TRBJ2-7, with D possibly matching TRBD2 (6 bases). The germline V gene encodes CDR1 SGHRS and CDR2 YFSETQ. This CDR3 contains 14 residues. Trimming stripped 0 bases from V and 10 bases from J, with 17 bases between. The CDR3 sequence: CASSLAVGSAVQYV. DNA for the CDR3: TGCGCCAGCAGCTTGGCCGTCGGGAGTGCTGTACAGTACGTC.